This is a list of T cell receptor beta chains from one sample in a study of blood T cell repertoires in COVID-19. Method: immunoSEQ multiplex PCR; TCRdb's copy keeps in-frame clones and lacks some. The sample holds about 58,000 clones; 65% to 85% are singletons and the top ten take around 10%. The sequencing sample was made of peripheral blood. The receptors here all came from a man older than 75 with COVID-19, enrolled during active disease. CDR3s include the opening cysteine and the closing phenylalanine or tryptophan. Fields, in order: CDR3 length, J gene, D gene, clone size, V gene, CDR3 DNA, CDR3 protein. A D gene is named only where the DNA matches it firmly. Where a row states a size, it is once, few, many or the class of an expanded clone; other rows omit it.

length: 11
J: TRBJ2-1
D: -
size: -
V: TRBV5-8
DNA: TGTGCCAGCAGCTCGACTTGGGAGCAGTTCTTC
CDR3: CASSSTWEQFF

length: 15
J: TRBJ2-2
D: -
size: -
V: TRBV5-1
DNA: TGCGCCAGCAGCTTGGGGAGGGCTGACACCGGGGAGCTGTTTTTT
CDR3: CASSLGRADTGELFF

length: 15
J: TRBJ1-1
D: TRBD1
size: -
V: TRBV5-4
DNA: TGTGCCAGCAGCACAGGGGAAAGGGGCTTCCGTGAAGCTTTCTTT
CDR3: CASSTGERGFREAFF

length: 15
J: TRBJ1-5
D: -
size: -
V: TRBV2
DNA: TGTGCCAGCAGTGGGAGAGGGGACAACAATCAGCCCCAGCATTTT
CDR3: CASSGRGDNNQPQHF

length: 14
J: TRBJ2-1
D: TRBD2
size: -
V: TRBV11-2
DNA: TGTGCCAGCAGCTTTCGACTAGCGCTGGATGAGCAGTTCTTC
CDR3: CASSFRLALDEQFF

length: 14
J: TRBJ2-3
D: -
size: -
V: TRBV6-5
DNA: TGTGCCACTTCACGGGGAGCGGACACAGATACGCAGTATTTT
CDR3: CATSRGADTDTQYF

length: 14
J: TRBJ1-2
D: TRBD1
size: once
V: TRBV4-3
DNA: TGCGCCAGCAGCCAAGAGGGACAGGTCTATGGCTACACCTTC
CDR3: CASSQEGQVYGYTF

length: 14
J: TRBJ2-6
D: -
size: -
V: TRBV27
DNA: TGTGCCAGCAGGAGGGTCTCTGGGGCCAACGTCCTGACTTTC
CDR3: CASRRVSGANVLTF

length: 17
J: TRBJ1-6
D: -
size: -
V: TRBV28
DNA: TGTGCCAGCTCCCCCCCCCAGTTAAGCTCCTATAATTCACCCCTCCACTTT
CDR3: CASSPPQLSSYNSPLHF

length: 14
J: TRBJ1-3
D: -
size: -
V: TRBV4-3
DNA: TGCGCCAGCAGCCAAGTAACAGCTGGAAACACCATATATTTT
CDR3: CASSQVTAGNTIYF

length: 15
J: TRBJ2-7
D: TRBD1
size: -
V: TRBV2
DNA: TGTGCCAGCAGTGCCGACAGGGGGGGCTCCTACGAGCAGTACTTC
CDR3: CASSADRGGSYEQYF

length: 14
J: TRBJ2-3
D: -
size: -
V: TRBV29-1
DNA: TGCAGCGTTGAAGAGATGGCCGGCACAGATACGCAGTATTTT
CDR3: CSVEEMAGTDTQYF

length: 17
J: TRBJ1-1
D: -
size: -
V: TRBV9
DNA: TGTGCCAGCAGCGTGAACCGGGCCGAGGGTCGGCACACTGAAGCTTTCTTT
CDR3: CASSVNRAEGRHTEAFF

length: 15
J: TRBJ1-1
D: -
size: once
V: TRBV2
DNA: TGTGCCAGCAGGTACCTCGAGGAAATGAACACTGAAGCTTTCTTT
CDR3: CASRYLEEMNTEAFF

length: 15
J: TRBJ2-3
D: TRBD1
size: -
V: TRBV7-2
DNA: TGTGCCAGCAGCCTGGGACAGGGAAGGACAGATACGCAGTATTTT
CDR3: CASSLGQGRTDTQYF